These T cell receptor beta chains were read from a single sample in a study of beta chain features in type 1 diabetes. Repertoires were generated with immunoSEQ multiplex PCR, while TCRdb's copy carries only in-frame clones and drops some. The data contain approximately 730,000 clones, 10% to 15% of them singletons. The sequenced sample consisted of naive CD4+ T cells from blood. The receptors come from a man between 18 and 29 years old with type 1 diabetes. Each CDR3 is given with its conserved first and last residue. The D gene is left open where the match is weak. Not every row has a clone size; where given, it reads once, few, many or a size class.

>NA|TRBV6-5|TRBD2|TRBJ2-7
TGTGCCAGCAGCCCGAGCGGGGGGGCAGCCTACGAGCAGTACTTC
CASSPSGGAAYEQYF
>NA|TRBV27|NA|TRBJ2-1
TGTGCCAGCAGTTTATTTCGGGAGAGCTCCTACAATGAGCAGTTCTTC
CASSLFRESSYNEQFF
>NA|TRBV6-5|NA|TRBJ2-3
TGTGCCAGCACCGGGGGCGGCCCGCTCACAGATACGCAGTATTTT
CASTGGGPLTDTQYF
>few|TRBV25-1|NA|TRBJ1-3
TGTGCCAGCAGTGCTACTCCGGACTCCAGGGGAAACACCATATATTTT
CASSATPDSRGNTIYF
>NA|TRBV30|NA|TRBJ2-5
TGTGCCTGGAGTGTAGGACAGAACGCCTGGAAATACCAAGAGACCCAGTACTTC
CAWSVGQNAWKYQETQYF
>NA|TRBV5-6|NA|TRBJ2-5
TGTGCCAGCACCTTCAGGAGTTTCCAAGAGACCCAGTACTTC
CASTFRSFQETQYF
>few|TRBV27|NA|TRBJ2-7
TGTGCCAGCAGTCCCTCGGTCTCCTACGAGCAGTACTTC
CASSPSVSYEQYF
>NA|TRBV18|NA|TRBJ2-7
TGTGCCAGCTCACCTAACCGGGACCGACCCTACGAGCAGTACTTC
CASSPNRDRPYEQYF
>NA|TRBV6-5|NA|TRBJ2-7
TGTGCCAGCAACCGACAGCCTGGCTACGAGCAGTACTTC
CASNRQPGYEQYF
>NA|TRBV6-5|NA|TRBJ1-5
TGTGCCAGCAGCCGGACGGGAAATCAGCCCCAGCATTTT
CASSRTGNQPQHF
>few|TRBV30|TRBD1|TRBJ1-1
TGTGCCTGGAGTAAAGGACAGGGGGCTGGGAACACTGAAGCTTTCTTT
CAWSKGQGAGNTEAFF